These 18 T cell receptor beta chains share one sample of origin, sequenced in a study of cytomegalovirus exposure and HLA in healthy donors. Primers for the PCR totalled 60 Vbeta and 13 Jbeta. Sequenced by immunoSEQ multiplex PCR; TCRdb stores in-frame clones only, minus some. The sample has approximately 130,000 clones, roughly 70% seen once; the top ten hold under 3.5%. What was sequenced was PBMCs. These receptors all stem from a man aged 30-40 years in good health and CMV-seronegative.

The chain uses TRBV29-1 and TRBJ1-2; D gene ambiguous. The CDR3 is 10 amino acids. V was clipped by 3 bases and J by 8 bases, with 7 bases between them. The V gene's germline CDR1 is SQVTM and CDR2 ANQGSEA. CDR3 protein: CSVDLSGYTF. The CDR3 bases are TGCAGCGTTGACTTGAGCGGCTACACCTTC. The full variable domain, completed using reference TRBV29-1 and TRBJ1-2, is SAVISQKPSRDICQRGTSLTIQCQVDSQVTMMFWYRQQPGQSLTLIATANQGSEATYESGFVIDKFPISRPNLTFSTLTVSNMSPEDSSIYLCSVDLSGYTFGSGTRLTVV.

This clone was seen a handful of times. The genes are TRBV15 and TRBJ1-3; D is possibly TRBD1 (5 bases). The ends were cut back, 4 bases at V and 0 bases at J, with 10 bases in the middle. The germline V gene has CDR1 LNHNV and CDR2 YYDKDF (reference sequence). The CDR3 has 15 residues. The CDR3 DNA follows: TGTGCCACCAGCAAACCGGACAACTCTGGAAACACCATATATTTT. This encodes CATSKPDNSGNTIYF.

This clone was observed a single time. The CDR3 region has the DNA TGCAGCGCCGATGGACAGCACGGCGAGCAGTACTTC. It encodes CSADGQHGEQYF. V is TRBV29-1 and J is TRBJ2-7; D possibly corresponds to TRBD1 (6 bases). Germline lookup yields CDR1 SQVTM and CDR2 ANQGSEA. The V end was cut by 7 bases, the J end by 6 bases, with 16 bases between. CDR3 length equals 12 residues.

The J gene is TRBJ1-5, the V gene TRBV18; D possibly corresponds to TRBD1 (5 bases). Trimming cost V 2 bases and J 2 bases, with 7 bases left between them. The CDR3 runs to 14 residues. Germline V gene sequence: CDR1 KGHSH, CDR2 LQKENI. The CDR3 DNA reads TGTGCCAGCTCACCATCGGGGGGCAATCAGCCCCAGCATTTT. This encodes CASSPSGGNQPQHF.

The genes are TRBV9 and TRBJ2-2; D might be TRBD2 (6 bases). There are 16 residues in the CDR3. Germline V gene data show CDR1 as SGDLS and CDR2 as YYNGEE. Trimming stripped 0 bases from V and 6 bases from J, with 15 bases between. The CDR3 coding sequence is TGTGCCAGCAGCGTAGCGCTAGCGCCTGCCGCCGGGGAGCTGTTTTTT. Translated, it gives CASSVALAPAAGELFF.

Here the CDR3 reads CASSPDRGSIRTF. CDR3 nucleotide sequence: TGCGCCAGCAGCCCGGACAGGGGGTCTATACGCACCTTC. V and J are TRBV4-3 and TRBJ1-2; 10 nucleotides agree with TRBD1. Germline V CDR1 and CDR2: LGHNA, YSLEER. The CDR3 is 13 amino acids. With 4 bases clipped from V and 13 bases from J, the junction kept 9 bases outside the gene matches.

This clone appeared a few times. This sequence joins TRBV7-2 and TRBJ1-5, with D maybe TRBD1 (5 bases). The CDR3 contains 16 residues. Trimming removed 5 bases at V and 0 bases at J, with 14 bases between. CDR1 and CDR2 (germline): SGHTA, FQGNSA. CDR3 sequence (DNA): TGTGCCAGCAGCCCTCGCAGACAGTCTAGCAATCAGCCCCAGCATTTT. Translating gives CASSPRRQSSNQPQHF.

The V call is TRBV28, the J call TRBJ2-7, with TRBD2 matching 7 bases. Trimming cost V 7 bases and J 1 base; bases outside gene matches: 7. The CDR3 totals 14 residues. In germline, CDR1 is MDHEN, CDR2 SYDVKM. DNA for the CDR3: TGTGCCAGCACTACGGGACTATTGTCCTACGAGCAGTACTTC. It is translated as CASTTGLLSYEQYF. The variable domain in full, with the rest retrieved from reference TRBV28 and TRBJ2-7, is DVKVTQSSRYLVKRTGEKVFLECVQDMDHENMFWYRQDPGLGLRLIYFSYDVKMKEKGDIPEGYSVSREKKERFSLILESASTNQTSMYLCASTTGLLSYEQYFGPGTRLTVT.

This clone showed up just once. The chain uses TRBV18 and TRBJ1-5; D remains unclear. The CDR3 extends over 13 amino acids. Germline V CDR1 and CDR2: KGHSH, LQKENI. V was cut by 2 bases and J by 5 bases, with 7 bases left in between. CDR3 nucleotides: TGTGCCAGCTCACCAAACGGGGATCAGCCCCAGCATTTT. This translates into CASSPNGDQPQHF. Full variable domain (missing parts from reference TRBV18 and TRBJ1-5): NAGVMQNPRHLVRRRGQEARLRCSPMKGHSHVYWYRQLPEEGLKFMVYLQKENIIDESGMPKERFSAEFPKEGPSILRIQQVVRGDSAAYFCASSPNGDQPQHFGDGTRLSIL.

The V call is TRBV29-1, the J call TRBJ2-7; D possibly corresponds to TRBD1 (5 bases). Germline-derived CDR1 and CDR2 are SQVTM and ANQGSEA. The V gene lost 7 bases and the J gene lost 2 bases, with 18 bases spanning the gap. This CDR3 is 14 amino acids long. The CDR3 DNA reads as TGCAGCGCCCACGGGTCAGGGATCCCCTACGAGCAGTACTTC. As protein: CSAHGSGIPYEQYF.

The CDR3 DNA follows: TGCGCCAGCAGAAGCGGGAGGGCCGACAATGAGCAGTTCTTC. Its protein product is CASRSGRADNEQFF. V is TRBV4-3 and J is TRBJ2-1; TRBD2 agrees at 10 bases. Germline CDR1 and CDR2: LGHNA and YSLEER. This CDR3 contains 14 residues. V shed 6 bases and J 5 bases; nucleotides not matched to a gene: 4.

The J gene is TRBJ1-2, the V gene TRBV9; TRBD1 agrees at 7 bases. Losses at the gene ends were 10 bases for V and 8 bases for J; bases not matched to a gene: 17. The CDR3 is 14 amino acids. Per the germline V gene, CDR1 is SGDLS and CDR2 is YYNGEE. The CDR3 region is CAGGPTGQFTGYTF. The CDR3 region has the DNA TGTGCCGGCGGGCCGACAGGGCAGTTTACCGGCTACACCTTC.

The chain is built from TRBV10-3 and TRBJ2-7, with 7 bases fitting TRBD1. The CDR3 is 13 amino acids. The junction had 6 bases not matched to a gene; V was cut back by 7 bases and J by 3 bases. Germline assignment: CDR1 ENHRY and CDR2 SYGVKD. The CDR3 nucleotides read TGTGCCATCATGGGACAGCCTAACTACGAGCAGTACTTC. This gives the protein CAIMGQPNYEQYF.

The CDR3 spells CASSQERGRGNYEQYF. CDR3 DNA sequence: TGTGCCAGCAGCCAAGAAAGAGGCAGGGGAAACTACGAGCAGTACTTC. The rearrangement links TRBV14 to TRBJ2-7; D possibly corresponds to TRBD1 (6 bases). This CDR3 comprises 16 residues. Germline values: CDR1 SGHDN, CDR2 FVKESK. The germline V and J ends were trimmed by 0 bases and 3 bases, with 15 bases remaining between them.

The chain's CDR3 is CASSFDSIYGYTF. In DNA, the CDR3 is TGTGCCAGCAGCTTCGACAGTATCTATGGCTACACCTTC. J is TRBJ1-2 and V is TRBV11-2, with D perhaps matching TRBD1 (5 bases). The CDR3 loop spans 13 amino acids. The V and J ends lost 3 bases and 4 bases respectively, with 9 bases between them. CDR1 and CDR2 from the germline V gene are SGHAT and FQNNGV.

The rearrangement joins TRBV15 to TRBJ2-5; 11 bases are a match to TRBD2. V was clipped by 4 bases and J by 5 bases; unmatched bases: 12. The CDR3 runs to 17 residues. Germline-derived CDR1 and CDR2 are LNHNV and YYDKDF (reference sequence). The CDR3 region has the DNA TGTGCCACCAGCAATATTGTCTTTAGCGGGGGGGAGGAGACCCAGTACTTC. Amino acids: CATSNIVFSGGEETQYF.

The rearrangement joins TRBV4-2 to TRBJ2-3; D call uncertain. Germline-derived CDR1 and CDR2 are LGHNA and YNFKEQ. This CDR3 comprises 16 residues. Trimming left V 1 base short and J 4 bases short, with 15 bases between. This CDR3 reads CASSQGEVRFADTQYF. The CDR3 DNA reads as TGTGCCAGCAGCCAAGGCGAGGTGCGGTTTGCAGATACGCAGTATTTT.

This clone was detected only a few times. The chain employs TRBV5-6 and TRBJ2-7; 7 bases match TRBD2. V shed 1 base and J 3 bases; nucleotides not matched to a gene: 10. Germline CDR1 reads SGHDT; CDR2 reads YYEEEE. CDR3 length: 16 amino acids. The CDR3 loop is CASSLSPGRGIYEQYF. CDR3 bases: TGTGCCAGCAGCTTGAGCCCGGGGCGGGGGATCTACGAGCAGTACTTC.